These 12 T cell receptor beta chains were all obtained from the same sample, sequenced in a study of blood T cell repertoires in COVID-19. Measured with immunoSEQ multiplex PCR; TCRdb has only the in-frame clones, and not every one. The data hold approximately 350,000 clones, with around 87% observed a single time. Sequenced material: PBMCs or T cells enriched from blood (not recorded which). Every receptor here comes from a man younger than 35 who had recovered from COVID-19.

This clone came up once. The chain couples TRBV4-1 to TRBJ1-1; 7 positions agree with TRBD1. J gave up 6 bases and V 3 bases, and 4 bases lay outside the gene matches. CDR3 length: 13 residues. CDR1 and CDR2 (germline): MGHRA, YSYEKL. The CDR3 spells CASSQVDRPEAFF. As DNA, the CDR3 is TGCGCCAGCAGCCAGGTGGACAGGCCTGAAGCTTTCTTT.

The V and J genes are TRBV7-9 and TRBJ2-2; 10 nucleotides line up with TRBD2. CDR1 and CDR2 (germline): SEHNR, FQNEAQ (reference sequence). This CDR3 comprises 15 residues. The V segment lost 7 bases and the J segment 4 bases; nucleotides outside the gene matches: 6. CDR3 sequence (DNA): TGTGCCAGCACCCAGCTAGCGGGGGCCACCGGGGAGCTGTTTTTT. Translating gives CASTQLAGATGELFF.

This chain uses TRBV7-9 with TRBJ1-5; D might be TRBD1 (5 bases). The CDR3 is 15 residues long. Germline lookup yields CDR1 SEHNR and CDR2 FQNEAQ (reference sequence). Between the trimmed V and J ends, which lost 1 base and 3 bases, there was a span of 10 bases. The DNA for the CDR3 is TGTGCCAGCAGCTTAGATGGACAAGTCAATCAGCCCCAGCATTTT. Protein product: CASSLDGQVNQPQHF.

J is TRBJ2-1 and V is TRBV28; 8 bases agree with TRBD2. Germline-derived CDR1 and CDR2 are MDHEN and SYDVKM. J gave up 2 bases and V 6 bases, and 6 bases lay outside the gene matches. This CDR3 spans 15 amino acids. The CDR3 DNA sequence: TGTGCCAGCAGGCAGCCGGGACTAGCCTACAATGAGCAGTTCTTC. It encodes CASRQPGLAYNEQFF.

The chain employs TRBV4-3 and TRBJ2-7; 7 bases agree with TRBD1. Germline CDR1 LGHNA, CDR2 YSLEER. V lost 6 bases and J lost 6; bases outside the gene matches: 8. The CDR3 length is 13 residues. In nucleotides, the CDR3 is TGCGCCAGCAGTAGATTGAGGGGGCTCGAGCAGTACTTC. Encoded protein: CASSRLRGLEQYF.

This chain links TRBV27 with TRBJ1-1; 9 bases align to TRBD1. Germline CDR1 and CDR2: MNHEY and SMNVEV (reference sequence). There are 17 residues in the CDR3. The V segment lost 6 bases and the J segment 2 bases; nucleotides outside the gene matches: 13. CDR3 region: CASRRWPGTGPNTEAFF. As DNA, the CDR3 is TGTGCCAGCAGGCGGTGGCCGGGGACAGGGCCCAACACTGAAGCTTTCTTT.

V and J are TRBV18 and TRBJ2-7; D is unresolved. V shed 1 base and J shed 1 base, with 8 bases lying between them. Germline V gene lookup returns CDR1 KGHSH and CDR2 LQKENI. This CDR3 has 14 residues. The CDR3 sequence: CASSPQSISYEQYF. CDR3 sequence (DNA): TGTGCCAGCTCACCACAGTCTATATCCTACGAGCAGTACTTC. Complete variable domain (other parts from reference TRBV18 and TRBJ2-7): NAGVMQNPRHLVRRRGQEARLRCSPMKGHSHVYWYRQLPEEGLKFMVYLQKENIIDESGMPKERFSAEFPKEGPSILRIQQVVRGDSAAYFCASSPQSISYEQYFGPGTRLTVT.

The gene calls are TRBV5-3 and TRBJ1-6; D is possibly TRBD1 (5 bases). TRBV5-3 is an ORF, with its function uncertain. The CDR3 is made up of 15 amino acids. V lost 5 bases and J lost 6, with 15 bases in between. This CDR3 reads CARSPMQGGNSPLHF. The CDR3 nucleotides are TGTGCCAGAAGTCCCATGCAGGGTGGTAATTCACCCCTCCACTTT.

The rearrangement links TRBV4-3 to TRBJ1-2; no clear D. CDR1 LGHNA and CDR2 YSLEER come from the germline V gene. V lost 1 base and J lost 8, with 5 bases in between. This CDR3 has 11 amino acids. The DNA of the CDR3 is TGCGCCAGCAGCCAAGGAGGCGGCTACACCTTC. This codes for CASSQGGGYTF.

This rearrangement joins TRBV10-2 to TRBJ1-1, with a tentative D call TRBD1 (5 bases). Germline CDR1 and CDR2: WSHSY and SAAADI. CDR3 length equals 14 residues. Trimming cost V 5 bases and J 10 bases, with 20 bases left between them. The CDR3 DNA is TGCGCCAGCAGTTTTGACAGCCGAAGTACGGGAGCTTTCTTT. Translated, it gives CASSFDSRSTGAFF.

This clone was observed once. The chain joins TRBV9 to TRBJ2-2, with D possibly TRBD2 on 6 matching bases. Between the trimmed V and J ends, which lost 7 bases and 6 bases, there was a span of 19 bases. Germline V gene data show CDR1 as SGDLS and CDR2 as YYNGEE. This CDR3 spans 15 amino acids. DNA of the CDR3: TGTGCCAGCGGCCTCCGGGACTTCTTCGCCGGGGAGCTGTTTTTT. It encodes CASGLRDFFAGELFF.

This clone was detected once. The chain links TRBV4-1 to TRBJ1-1, with D maybe TRBD1 (6 bases). There are 15 residues in the CDR3. V was clipped by 1 base and J by 5 bases, with 14 bases between them. The germline gives CDR1 MGHRA, CDR2 YSYEKL. The DNA of the CDR3 is TGCGCCAGCAGCCAAGTAGAGGGGGGAGGGACTGAAGCTTTCTTT. The encoded protein is CASSQVEGGGTEAFF.